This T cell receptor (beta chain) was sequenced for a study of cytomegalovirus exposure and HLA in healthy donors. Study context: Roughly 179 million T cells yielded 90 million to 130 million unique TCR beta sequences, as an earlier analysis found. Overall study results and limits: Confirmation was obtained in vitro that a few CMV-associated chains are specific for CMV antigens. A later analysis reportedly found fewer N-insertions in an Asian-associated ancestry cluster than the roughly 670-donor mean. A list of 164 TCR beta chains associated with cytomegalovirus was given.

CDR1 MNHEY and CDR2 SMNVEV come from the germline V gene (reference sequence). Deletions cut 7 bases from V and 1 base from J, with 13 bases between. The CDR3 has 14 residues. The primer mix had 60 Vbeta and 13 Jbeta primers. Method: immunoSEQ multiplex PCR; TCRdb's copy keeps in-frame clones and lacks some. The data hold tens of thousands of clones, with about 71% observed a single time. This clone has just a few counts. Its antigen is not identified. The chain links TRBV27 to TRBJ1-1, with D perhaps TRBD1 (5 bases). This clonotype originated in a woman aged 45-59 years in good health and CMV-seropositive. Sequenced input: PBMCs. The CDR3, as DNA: TGTGCCAGCAACCGATTGACAGAGAACACTGAAGCTTTCTTT. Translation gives CASNRLTENTEAFF.